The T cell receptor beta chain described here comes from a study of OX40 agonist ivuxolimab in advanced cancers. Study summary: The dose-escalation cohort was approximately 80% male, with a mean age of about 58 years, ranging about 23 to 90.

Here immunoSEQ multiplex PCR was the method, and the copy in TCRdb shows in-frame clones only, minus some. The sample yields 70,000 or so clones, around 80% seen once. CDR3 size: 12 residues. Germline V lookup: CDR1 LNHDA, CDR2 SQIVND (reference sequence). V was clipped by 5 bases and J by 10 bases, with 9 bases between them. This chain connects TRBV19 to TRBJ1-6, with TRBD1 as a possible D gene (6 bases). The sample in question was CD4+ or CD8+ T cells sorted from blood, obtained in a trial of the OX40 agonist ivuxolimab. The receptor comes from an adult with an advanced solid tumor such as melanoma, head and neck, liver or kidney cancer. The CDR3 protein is CASSGQSSPLHF. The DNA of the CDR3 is TGTGCCAGTAGTGGACAGTCATCACCCCTCCACTTT.